A selection of T cell receptor beta chains follows, all from one sample in a study of CD8 T cells in Susac syndrome. TCRdb fed the immunoSEQ multiplex PCR reads into MiXCR, producing one record per CDR3 protein. The sample shows 65,000 to 85,000 distinct CDR3 sequences, 80% to 95% of them seen only once. Sequencing was done on a sample of CD8+ T cells from PBMCs. The receptors stem from a human donor with Susac syndrome. Both conserved end residues are part of each CDR3. The D gene is left open where the match is weak. Size tells how often a clone was seen (once, few, many) or the class of an expanded clone, and some rows leave it out.

v_call	clone_size	d_call	j_call	cdr3_nt	cdr3_aa
TRBV30	.	TRBD1	TRBJ1-1	TGTGCCTGGAGCGCGGACAGGCTTATTCCCCGAGCTTTCTTT	CAWSADRLIPRAFF
TRBV10-3	once	.	TRBJ1-1	TGTGCCATCAGTGAGTGGCAAGTGAACACTGAAGCTTTCTTT	CAISEWQVNTEAFF
TRBV10-3	.	.	TRBJ1-2	TGTGCCATCAGTGATGTGGGGAGGGACTATGGCTACACCTTC	CAISDVGRDYGYTF
TRBV2	.	.	TRBJ1-5	TGTGCCAGCAGTGAAGGGTTGAATCAGCCCCAGCATTTT	CASSEGLNQPQHF
TRBV25-1	.	TRBD2	TRBJ2-1	TGTGCCAGCAGTGATTTACTAGCGGGAGTCTCCTACAATGAGCAGTTCTTC	CASSDLLAGVSYNEQFF
TRBV20-1	.	TRBD1	TRBJ2-1	TGCAGTGCTAAGGGACAGAACTACAATGAGCAGTTCTTC	CSAKGQNYNEQFF
TRBV5-1	.	TRBD2	TRBJ2-1	TGCGCCAGCAGCTTTAGCGGGCCAGGGAACAATGACCAGTTCTTC	CASSFSGPGNNDQFF
TRBV3-1	.	.	TRBJ2-7	TGTGCCAGCAGCCAAGATAATACCTACGAGCAGTACTTC	CASSQDNTYEQYF
TRBV29-1	.	.	TRBJ2-6	TGCAGCGCCGTCGGGGCAGTTTCGTCTGGGGCCAACGTCCTGATTTTC	CSAVGAVSSGANVLIF
TRBV5-4	.	.	TRBJ2-1	TGTGCCAGCAGCTTGGCCGTGGGAGGATCATACAATGAGCAGTTCTTC	CASSLAVGGSYNEQFF
TRBV9	.	TRBD2	TRBJ2-5	TGTGCCAGCAGCGTACTAACTAGCGGGGGAGAGACCCAGTACTTC	CASSVLTSGGETQYF
TRBV5-1	.	.	TRBJ1-1	TGCGCCAGCCGTAACCTTATGAACACTGAAGCTTTCTTT	CASRNLMNTEAFF
TRBV6-5	.	TRBD1	TRBJ2-2	TGTGCCAGCAGTTACGGGACAGGGTTGCACACCGGGGAGCTGTTTTTT	CASSYGTGLHTGELFF
TRBV6-2/TRBV6-3	.	TRBD1	TRBJ1-5	TGTGCCAGCAGTATACCGGGACAGGGCCCTAATCAGCCCCAGCATTTT	CASSIPGQGPNQPQHF